A selection of T cell receptor beta chains follows, all from one sample in a study of blood T cell repertoires in COVID-19. Assay used: immunoSEQ multiplex PCR; TCRdb lists only in-frame clones, some missing. The sample lists 350,000 to 400,000 clones; approximately 90% were seen once. The sequencing sample was made of PBMCs or T cells enriched from blood (not recorded which). Source of these receptors: a woman in her thirties or forties who had been exposed to COVID-19. Each CDR3 is given with its conserved first and last residue.

cdr3_aa j_call v_call
CASSPREVTNEKLFF TRBJ1-4 TRBV5-5
CASSVGQGGEQYF TRBJ2-7 TRBV7-2
CASSQDTVNYGYTF TRBJ1-2 TRBV4-3
CASSEEGGRAYEQFF TRBJ2-1 TRBV6-1
CAWTGDTDTQYF TRBJ2-3 TRBV30
CASSLGAGGEKLFF TRBJ1-4 TRBV7-8
CAWSWQNQGNEQFF TRBJ2-1 TRBV30
CSARDRGGYTF TRBJ1-2 TRBV20-1
CASSYRGYEQYF TRBJ2-7 TRBV27
CASSYSRDRLYEQYF TRBJ2-7 TRBV6-5
CASSQGQGKNGYTF TRBJ1-2 TRBV6-5
CASSQGAAKRVEQYF TRBJ2-7 TRBV3-1/TRBV3-2
CASSLTTGGRYNEQFF TRBJ2-1 TRBV5-5
CASSIVLGQLSEAFF TRBJ1-1 TRBV19
CASSGRGGWSEAFF TRBJ1-1 TRBV19
CASSLIASGGRSNNNEQFF TRBJ2-1 TRBV11-2
CASSLAIRVRNTEAFF TRBJ1-1 TRBV5-8
CASSYVLAGEQYF TRBJ2-7 TRBV6-6
CASSVSTGNTIYF TRBJ1-3 TRBV9
CASSEYSGNYGYTF TRBJ1-2 TRBV25-1
CASISNPGLGQPQHF TRBJ1-5 TRBV2
CASTWGVSPLHF TRBJ1-6 TRBV12-3/TRBV12-4
CASSSEGTGRVNYGYTF TRBJ1-2 TRBV9
CASSFGLAGEQFF TRBJ2-1 TRBV5-4
CASSIGQGLGEQFF TRBJ2-1 TRBV7-8
CASTERAGQNYGYTF TRBJ1-2 TRBV6-6
CASETNMNTEAFF TRBJ1-1 TRBV10-2
CASSPQGGADTEAFF TRBJ1-1 TRBV18
CASSSRQGEFF TRBJ2-1 TRBV12-3/TRBV12-4
CASVTGGTNTGELFF TRBJ2-2 TRBV5-1
CASRKQGPFYNEQFF TRBJ2-1 TRBV19
CASSDSSGTSNTQYF TRBJ2-3 TRBV10-1
CAISERGGLSGANVLTF TRBJ2-6 TRBV10-3
CASSQVSGTDEAEAFF TRBJ1-1 TRBV4-2
CASSARTGAMYEQYF TRBJ2-7 TRBV7-8
CATTQRLSYEQYF TRBJ2-7 TRBV2
CASSLYGQGGTEAFF TRBJ1-1 TRBV5-1
CASRTGTVNTEAFF TRBJ1-1 TRBV7-2
CAIHRGANTGELFF TRBJ2-2 TRBV10-3
CASSLVGSGDTQYF TRBJ2-3 TRBV5-1
CATSDFGTSGYNEQFF TRBJ2-1 TRBV24-1
CASGRAGGSSYEQYF TRBJ2-7 TRBV6-5
CASSGGETQYF TRBJ2-5 TRBV19
CAWSREGLYEQYF TRBJ2-7 TRBV30
CASSQPGGWLRYF TRBJ2-7 TRBV4-1
CASSVGGRDRGETQYF TRBJ2-5 TRBV9
CASSKQSRPNEKLFF TRBJ1-4 TRBV19
CASSQVTTTGDTEAFF TRBJ1-1 TRBV4-3
CAISKRGDTDTQYF TRBJ2-3 TRBV10-3
CASSSLRGSNEQFF TRBJ2-1 TRBV5-1
CASSPPLQETQYF TRBJ2-5 TRBV18
CASSQHNRGNNSPLHF TRBJ1-6 TRBV3-1/TRBV3-2
CSASRPGQQVSSSYEQYF TRBJ2-7 TRBV20-1
CASSLAQGANAEAFF TRBJ1-1 TRBV5-1
CASSALLTVQETQYF TRBJ2-5 TRBV18
CAWSRQGGANVLTF TRBJ2-6 TRBV30
CASSNRYTDTQYF TRBJ2-3 TRBV2
CASSLSAAGEQYF TRBJ2-7 TRBV5-1
CASSRTRTRESPRETQYF TRBJ2-5 TRBV13
CASSLNAGDNQPQHF TRBJ1-5 TRBV7-8